The entry that follows covers one T cell receptor (beta chain) sequence. Its cognate antigen has yet to be identified. The input lacks base qualities; no much larger clone sits a single base away. The sample comes from a study of blood T cell repertoires in COVID-19 (dated by TCRdb to the early 2020s). Study-level background: Samples from collaborators originated in the United States, Italy and Spain and spanned both the acute and convalescent phases of COVID-19. Samples came from the ongoing ImmuneRACE study (first 160 participants) plus 1,254 subjects from 6 global collaborators. The sample metadata nearly always contained a de-identified subject ID, COVID-19 status, age in years and sex. The repertoires were released in a freely available public database meant as a resource for research on the immune response to SARS-CoV-2. Deeply sampled blood TCRbeta repertoires from subjects exposed to, actively infected with, or recovered from COVID-19 were included in the dataset. Where available, HLA class I and class II types were taken from metadata supplied by the sample provider and were not determined by assay-based typing. The prospective study material was composed of cDNA or gDNA derived from T cells, B-cell-depleted T cells, or PBMCs.

Overall study outcomes, separate from this receptor: The amount of clinical and demographic metadata varied by source and participant and was provided uncurated.

The CDR3, from cysteine to phenylalanine, totals 10 residues. The DNA shown is the 30-base CDR3, in frame from base 1. The immunoSEQ Assay, a bias-controlled multiplex PCR, was used to amplify TCRbeta CDR3 regions from genomic DNA. The published analysis was carried out like this. The number of nucleated cells in each sample was estimated from the amplification of reference gene primers within the assay. Sequence reads were collapsed and filtered to measure the absolute abundance of every unique TCRbeta CDR3 rearrangement. For each sample, productive Simpson clonality was calculated as the square root of Simpson's diversity index across productive rearrangements. The clones in this table, taken by TCRdb from immuneACCESS, are in-frame only. Not every clone is retained; where verified, under half of the shortfall comes from an unresolved V gene, and the cause of the rest is unknown. V, J and clone size derive from that table, while D and trimming were established from the DNA sequence. The sample table records about 140,000 clones; 78% of these occur just once. The top ten clones comprise less than 2.5% of the sample.

Collaborating institutions collected whole blood in K2EDTA tubes following their own protocols. Collaborator samples were shipped for TCRbeta analysis as frozen whole blood, isolated PBMCs, or DNA extracted from either sample type. The sequenced material came from peripheral blood. The origin of this receptor is a woman aged 60-75 years with acute or convalescent COVID-19. The V and J segments used are TRBV12-3 or TRBV12-4 and TRBJ2-5, and 7 junctional nucleotides match TRBD1. At the DNA level, the sequence is TGTCGACAGGGCCAAGAGACCCAGTACTTC. Translated, it reads CRQGQETQYF.